The 10 T cell receptor beta chains below all came from one sample that was sequenced in a study of T cells in Graves' hyperthyroidism and ophthalmopathy. Using RNA transcripts as the source, TCR beta CDR3 regions were amplified. The HTBI primer set served for first-round RT-PCR of the TCR CDR3. One entry per CDR3 protein results from TCRdb running MiXCR on the multiplex PCR reads. Here the sample spans 250,000 to 350,000 distinct CDR3 sequences, around 17% being singletons. Material: blood. The receptor set was obtained from a man aged 25-45 years with Graves' hyperthyroidism.

This clonotype came up many times. This chain links TRBV11-2 with TRBJ2-1; D remains unclear. Germline lookup yields CDR1 SGHAT and CDR2 FQNNGV. This CDR3 contains 16 residues. V lost 5 bases to trimming and J lost 4 bases, with 18 bases between them. The CDR3 reads CASSRALLGRYNEQFF. As DNA, the CDR3 is TGTGCCAGCAGCCGTGCCTTACTTGGCCGTTACAATGAGCAGTTCTTC.

The chain carries TRBV5-1 and TRBJ2-2; 9 bases agree with TRBD2. The CDR3 is made up of 22 amino acids. The germline gives CDR1 SGHRS, CDR2 YFSETQ. The V segment lost 3 bases and the J segment 0 bases; nucleotides outside the gene matches: 21. In nucleotides, the CDR3 is TGCGCCAGCAGCTCATCACGACTAGCGGAAGACCAGCTCTTCGCGAACACCGGGGAGCTGTTTTTT. As protein: CASSSSRLAEDQLFANTGELFF.

This clonotype was seen many times. Mismatch with germline at one junction end may stem from a read error. The V gene is TRBV5-5, the J gene TRBJ1-1; no firm D call. This CDR3 has 13 residues. The germline gives CDR1 SGHKS, CDR2 YYEKEE (reference sequence). CDR3 sequence: CTSNGERYTEAFF. CDR3 in DNA: TGTACCAGCAACGGGGAGAGATACACTGAAGCTTTCTTT.

Ten or more counts support this clonotype. The rearrangement joins TRBV27 to TRBJ1-4; tentative D call: TRBD1 (6 bases). This CDR3 is built from 13 residues. V lost 4 bases to trimming and J lost 8 bases, with 11 bases between them. In germline, CDR1 is MNHEY, CDR2 SMNVEV (reference sequence). The CDR3 DNA follows: TGTGCCAGCAGTTCTGGGAGGGGGGAAAAACTGTTTTTT. It translates to CASSSGRGEKLFF.

This clonotype appeared many times. The rearrangement links TRBV5-1 to TRBJ1-4; D is possibly TRBD1 (5 bases). Germline V gives CDR1 SGHRS, CDR2 YFSETQ. Trimming stripped 0 bases from V and 7 bases from J, with 10 bases between. The CDR3 has 14 amino acids. CDR3 loop: CASSLVAGGEKLFF. CDR3 bases: TGCGCCAGCAGCTTGGTCGCTGGGGGTGAAAAACTGTTTTTT. Full variable domain (rest looked up from reference TRBV5-1 and TRBJ1-4): KAGVTQTPRYLIKTRGQQVTLSCSPISGHRSVSWYQQTPGQGLQFLFEYFSETQRNKGNFPGRFSGRQFSNSRSEMNVSTLELGDSALYLCASSLVAGGEKLFFGSGTQLSVL.

The sample holds many counts of this clonotype. The J gene is TRBJ2-5, the V gene TRBV5-5; 9 bases are shared with TRBD1. Germline loops: CDR1 SGHKS, CDR2 YYEKEE (reference sequence). V lost 4 bases to trimming and J lost 4 bases; unmatched junction nucleotides: 11. The CDR3 loop spans 16 amino acids. CDR3 sequence reads: CASSPVGPGQGETQYF. DNA for the CDR3: TGTGCCAGCAGCCCGGTAGGGCCGGGACAGGGAGAGACCCAGTACTTC. Together with reference TRBV5-5 and TRBJ2-5, the CDR3 gives the full variable domain: DAGVTQSPTHLIKTRGQQVTLRCSPISGHKSVSWYQQVLGQGPQFIFQYYEKEERGRGNFPDRFSARQFPNYSSELNVNALLLGDSALYLCASSPVGPGQGETQYFGPGTRLLVL.

This clonotype was detected a few times. The V and J genes are TRBV5-8 and TRBJ2-3; possible D gene TRBD2, 5 bases. Trimming stripped 1 base from V and 4 bases from J, with 19 bases between. CDR1 SGHTS and CDR2 YDEGEE come from the germline V gene. CDR3 length: 17 amino acids. CDR3 bases: TGTGCCAGCAGCTTGTTAGCTCAGGCGGGTGTCCCAGATACGCAGTATTTT. This sequence encodes CASSLLAQAGVPDTQYF.

This clonotype has at least ten counts. The junction shows a germline mismatch at one end, possibly a read error. V gene TRBV28 combines with J gene TRBJ1-1, with D maybe TRBD1 (6 bases). CDR1 is MDHEN, CDR2 SYDVKM, per germline. The CDR3 totals 10 residues. CDR3: CSSGETEAFF. The CDR3 DNA reads as TGCTCCTCAGGGGAAACTGAAGCTTTCTTT.

This clonotype was detected only a few times. The chain is built from TRBV20-1 and TRBJ1-6; TRBD1 aligns across 9 bases. Germline CDR1 reads DFQATT; CDR2 reads SNEGSKA (reference sequence). The V gene end was trimmed by 6 bases and the J gene end by 10 bases; junction bases not matched to a gene: 7. The length of the CDR3 is 13 residues. This CDR3 is CSATQGARSPLHF. CDR3 coding DNA: TGCAGTGCCACACAGGGGGCGCGATCACCCCTCCACTTT.

This sequence joins TRBV19 and TRBJ1-1; 7 bases match TRBD1. The CDR3 contains 15 residues. Germline V gene data show CDR1 as LNHDA and CDR2 as SQIVND (reference sequence). Unmatched junction bases numbered 4, after V lost 0 bases and J lost 3 bases. CDR3 sequence reads: CASSIDRDSYTEAFF. CDR3 sequence (DNA): TGTGCCAGTAGTATAGATAGGGACAGCTACACTGAAGCTTTCTTT.